This TCR beta chain stems from a study of T-cell reconstitution after alpha-beta-depleted transplantation in children. Germline CDR1 is SGHTA and CDR2 is FQGNSA. The CDR3 is 15 amino acids. Unmatched junction bases numbered 9, after V lost 6 bases and J lost 5 bases. Unique molecular identifiers tagged the TCRbeta library. TCRdb redid the calling of the PCR reads with MiXCR, one entry per CDR3 protein. The data show some 600,000 distinct CDR3 sequences, 10% to 15% seen once. The source is a male patient younger than 18 who had a stem cell transplant for acute myeloid leukemia, so the T cells may come from the graft donor. The sequenced sample was PBMCs, mostly from graft donor cells, obtained 360 days after TCRalphabeta/CD19-depleted stem cell transplant. The V call is TRBV7-2, the J call TRBJ2-5; 10 bases match TRBD1. The CDR3 DNA follows: TGTGCCAGCAGACCAGACAGGGGGCGCGGGGAGACCCAGTACTTC. Protein sequence: CASRPDRGRGETQYF.